The rows below give T cell receptor beta chains drawn from one sample of a study of immune evolution from preneoplasia to lung adenocarcinoma. Sequenced by immunoSEQ multiplex PCR; TCRdb stores in-frame clones only, minus some. The sample includes roughly 6,200 clones, around four fifths of them seen just once. The sequenced sample was FFPE minimally invasive lung adenocarcinoma tissue. These receptors came from a person between 45 and 75 years old with lung adenocarcinoma. Both conserved end residues are part of each CDR3. The D gene is left open where the match is weak. Size is stated for part of the rows, as once, few or many counts, or as a class when the clone is expanded.

j_call: TRBJ2-4; d_call: .; clone_size: .; v_call: TRBV29-1; cdr3_aa: CSVAGLGNIQYF; cdr3_nt: TGCAGCGTCGCTGGGCTAGGAAACATTCAGTACTTC
j_call: TRBJ2-2; d_call: .; clone_size: .; v_call: TRBV11-2; cdr3_aa: CASSPPTRITGELFF; cdr3_nt: TGTGCCAGCAGCCCCCCGACTAGAATTACCGGGGAGCTGTTTTTT
j_call: TRBJ1-3; d_call: .; clone_size: .; v_call: TRBV5-4; cdr3_aa: CASSLKEGVGNTIYF; cdr3_nt: TGTGCCAGCAGCTTGAAAGAGGGAGTCGGAAACACCATATATTTT
j_call: TRBJ2-7; d_call: .; clone_size: .; v_call: TRBV7-8; cdr3_aa: CASSLGAGPYEQYF; cdr3_nt: TGTGCCAGCAGCTTAGGGGCAGGCCCCTACGAGCAGTACTTC
j_call: TRBJ1-4; d_call: .; clone_size: .; v_call: TRBV25-1; cdr3_aa: CASSDGQGAAPRKLFF; cdr3_nt: TGTGCCAGCAGTGACGGGCAGGGCGCAGCTCCGAGGAAACTGTTTTTT
j_call: TRBJ2-2; d_call: TRBD2; clone_size: .; v_call: TRBV6-1; cdr3_aa: CASRGLAAVSGELFF; cdr3_nt: TGTGCCAGCAGGGGGCTAGCGGCCGTCTCCGGGGAGCTGTTTTTT
j_call: TRBJ1-2; d_call: .; clone_size: .; v_call: TRBV19; cdr3_aa: CASSIIPAGNNYGYTF; cdr3_nt: TGTGCCAGTAGTATCATCCCTGCAGGGAATAACTATGGCTACACCTTC
j_call: TRBJ2-2; d_call: TRBD1; clone_size: once; v_call: TRBV28; cdr3_aa: CASRTTLGTGQYTGELFF; cdr3_nt: TGTGCCAGCAGGACGACCCTAGGGACAGGGCAATACACCGGGGAGCTGTTTTTT
j_call: TRBJ1-5; d_call: TRBD1; clone_size: .; v_call: TRBV30; cdr3_aa: CAWSRQGAEPQHF; cdr3_nt: TGTGCCTGGAGTCGACAGGGGGCAGAGCCCCAGCATTTT
j_call: TRBJ2-1; d_call: .; clone_size: .; v_call: TRBV7-3; cdr3_aa: CASSLASGPQGEQFF; cdr3_nt: TGTGCCAGCAGCCTAGCGTCTGGGCCCCAGGGGGAGCAGTTCTTC
j_call: TRBJ2-7; d_call: .; clone_size: .; v_call: TRBV11-2; cdr3_aa: CASSLRGRSASEQYF; cdr3_nt: TGTGCCAGCAGCTTAAGGGGGAGGTCCGCGAGCGAGCAGTACTTC
j_call: TRBJ2-3; d_call: TRBD2; clone_size: .; v_call: TRBV4-3; cdr3_aa: CASSQVAGGPNEQYF; cdr3_nt: TGCGCCAGCAGCCAGGTAGCGGGAGGGCCCAACGAGCAGTATTTT
j_call: TRBJ1-5; d_call: TRBD1; clone_size: .; v_call: TRBV2; cdr3_aa: CASSRDRFFQPQHF; cdr3_nt: TGTGCCAGCTCAAGGGACAGGTTCTTTCAGCCCCAGCATTTT
j_call: TRBJ1-2; d_call: TRBD1; clone_size: .; v_call: TRBV6-6; cdr3_aa: CASSHTGGDYGYTF; cdr3_nt: TGTGCCAGCAGCCATACAGGGGGTGACTATGGCTACACCTTC
j_call: TRBJ2-1; d_call: TRBD2; clone_size: .; v_call: TRBV19; cdr3_aa: CASSMGRWASGSDNEQFF; cdr3_nt: TGTGCCAGTAGTATGGGAAGATGGGCTAGCGGGAGTGACAATGAGCAGTTCTTC
j_call: TRBJ1-2; d_call: .; clone_size: .; v_call: TRBV28; cdr3_aa: CASTSPTGPNYGYTF; cdr3_nt: TGTGCCAGCACCTCTCCGACAGGACCTAACTATGGCTACACCTTC
j_call: TRBJ2-3; d_call: .; clone_size: few; v_call: TRBV4-2; cdr3_aa: CASSQKGGDDDTQYF; cdr3_nt: TGTGCCAGCAGCCAAAAAGGGGGGGATGACGATACGCAGTATTTT
j_call: TRBJ2-5; d_call: .; clone_size: .; v_call: TRBV2; cdr3_aa: CASSDGGETQYF; cdr3_nt: TGTGCCAGCAGTGATGGAGGGGAGACCCAGTACTTC
j_call: TRBJ1-1; d_call: .; clone_size: .; v_call: TRBV4-1; cdr3_aa: CASSQAGLGNTEAFF; cdr3_nt: TGCGCCAGCAGCCAAGCAGGTTTAGGGAACACTGAAGCTTTCTTT
j_call: TRBJ2-5; d_call: TRBD1; clone_size: .; v_call: TRBV5-1; cdr3_aa: CASSLASFGGQGKETQYF; cdr3_nt: TGCGCCAGCAGCTTGGCGTCTTTCGGGGGACAGGGAAAAGAGACCCAGTACTTC
j_call: TRBJ2-7; d_call: .; clone_size: .; v_call: TRBV5-1; cdr3_aa: CASSPGGFYEQYF; cdr3_nt: TGCGCCAGCAGCCCTGGCGGGTTCTACGAGCAGTACTTC
j_call: TRBJ2-7; d_call: TRBD2; clone_size: .; v_call: TRBV27; cdr3_aa: CASRQAGGYEQYF; cdr3_nt: TGTGCCAGCAGACAAGCGGGAGGCTACGAGCAGTACTTC
j_call: TRBJ1-5; d_call: .; clone_size: once; v_call: TRBV6-1; cdr3_aa: CASVYEVNQPQHF; cdr3_nt: TGTGCCAGCGTTTATGAGGTTAATCAGCCCCAGCATTTT
j_call: TRBJ1-1; d_call: .; clone_size: .; v_call: TRBV27; cdr3_aa: CASSTALNTEAFF; cdr3_nt: TGTGCCAGCAGTACAGCGTTGAACACTGAAGCTTTCTTT
j_call: TRBJ2-5; d_call: .; clone_size: .; v_call: TRBV4-1; cdr3_aa: CASSPQGETQYF; cdr3_nt: TGCGCCAGCAGCCCCCAAGGAGAGACCCAGTACTTC
j_call: TRBJ1-5; d_call: .; clone_size: .; v_call: TRBV6-1; cdr3_aa: CASSDGALLNQPQHF; cdr3_nt: TGTGCCAGCAGTGACGGGGCCCTATTAAATCAGCCCCAGCATTTT
j_call: TRBJ2-3; d_call: TRBD2; clone_size: .; v_call: TRBV5-1; cdr3_aa: CASSQSGGVTDTQYF; cdr3_nt: TGCGCCAGCAGCCAAAGCGGGGGGGTCACAGATACGCAGTATTTT
j_call: TRBJ2-1; d_call: .; clone_size: .; v_call: TRBV5-4; cdr3_aa: CASSRKGDNEQFF; cdr3_nt: TGTGCCAGCAGCCGAAAGGGGGACAATGAGCAGTTCTTC
j_call: TRBJ2-5; d_call: .; clone_size: once; v_call: TRBV11-2; cdr3_aa: CASSFLPLGETQYF; cdr3_nt: TGTGCCAGCAGCTTTCTCCCTTTGGGCGAGACCCAGTACTTC
j_call: TRBJ2-7; d_call: .; clone_size: .; v_call: TRBV7-8; cdr3_aa: CASSLQGGEQYF; cdr3_nt: TGTGCCAGCAGCCTGCAGGGGGGCGAGCAGTACTTC
j_call: TRBJ2-1; d_call: .; clone_size: large; v_call: TRBV2; cdr3_aa: CASSELYNEQFF; cdr3_nt: TGTGCCAGCAGTGAACTCTACAATGAGCAGTTCTTC
j_call: TRBJ2-1; d_call: .; clone_size: .; v_call: TRBV18; cdr3_aa: CASSPPLVSNEQFF; cdr3_nt: TGTGCCAGCTCACCACCACTAGTAAGCAATGAGCAGTTCTTC
j_call: TRBJ1-1; d_call: .; clone_size: .; v_call: TRBV4-3; cdr3_aa: CASSQGGTTNTEAFF; cdr3_nt: TGCGCCAGCAGCCAGGGAGGGACAACGAACACTGAAGCTTTCTTT
j_call: TRBJ1-5; d_call: TRBD1; clone_size: .; v_call: TRBV19; cdr3_aa: CASTTGTGGPNQPQHF; cdr3_nt: TGTGCCAGTACCACCGGGACAGGGGGTCCCAATCAGCCCCAGCATTTT
j_call: TRBJ1-2; d_call: .; clone_size: once; v_call: TRBV6-6; cdr3_aa: CASSLDSYYGYTF; cdr3_nt: TGTGCCAGCAGTCTAGACAGTTACTATGGCTACACTTTC
j_call: TRBJ2-3; d_call: .; clone_size: .; v_call: TRBV2; cdr3_aa: CASSPPVDTQYF; cdr3_nt: TGTGCCAGCAGTCCACCAGTAGATACGCAGTATTTT
j_call: TRBJ1-4; d_call: .; clone_size: .; v_call: TRBV28; cdr3_aa: CASSLEGDEKLFF; cdr3_nt: TGTGCCAGCAGTTTGGAGGGTGATGAAAAACTGTTTTTT
j_call: TRBJ1-1; d_call: .; clone_size: .; v_call: TRBV28; cdr3_aa: CASSLITGLEAFF; cdr3_nt: TGTGCCAGCAGTTTAATAACGGGTTTAGAAGCTTTCTTT
j_call: TRBJ1-4; d_call: .; clone_size: .; v_call: TRBV4-2; cdr3_aa: CASSQAWGTNEKLFF; cdr3_nt: TGTGCCAGCAGCCAAGCATGGGGAACTAATGAAAAACTGTTTTTT
j_call: TRBJ1-3; d_call: .; clone_size: .; v_call: TRBV6-5; cdr3_aa: CASRQASSGNTIYF; cdr3_nt: TGTGCCAGCAGGCAGGCCAGCTCTGGAAACACCATATATTTT
j_call: TRBJ1-1; d_call: .; clone_size: .; v_call: TRBV6-6; cdr3_aa: CASSEALEAFF; cdr3_nt: TGTGCCAGCAGTGAGGCACTTGAAGCTTTCTTT
j_call: TRBJ1-1; d_call: .; clone_size: .; v_call: TRBV4-3; cdr3_aa: CASSLRGNTEAFF; cdr3_nt: TGCGCCAGCAGCTTACGGGGGAACACTGAAGCTTTCTTT
j_call: TRBJ1-2; d_call: TRBD1; clone_size: .; v_call: TRBV28; cdr3_aa: CASTWGQGASGYTF; cdr3_nt: TGTGCCAGCACCTGGGGGCAGGGGGCAAGTGGCTACACCTTC
j_call: TRBJ1-5; d_call: .; clone_size: .; v_call: TRBV7-9; cdr3_aa: CASSLRGGQPQHF; cdr3_nt: TGTGCCAGCAGCTTGAGAGGGGGGCAGCCCCAGCATTTT
j_call: TRBJ1-1; d_call: .; clone_size: .; v_call: TRBV7-2; cdr3_aa: CASSTGPNTEAFF; cdr3_nt: TGTGCCAGCAGCACAGGGCCGAACACTGAAGCTTTCTTT